This note documents a single T cell receptor beta chain sequence. No antigen is known for it. No quality values exist for individual bases; no much larger clone is one base distant. V lost 1 base and J lost 2 bases, and the count of bases not matched to a germline gene is 5. The germline V gene supplies CDR1 MGHRA and CDR2 YSYEKL. The CDR3 has 16 amino acids, counting the end cysteine and phenylalanine. Only CDR3 DNA is held: 48 bases, read in frame from base 1. The TCR beta CDR3 regions were amplified from the RNA transcripts. A first-round RT-PCR of the TCR CDR3 used the HTBI primer set with the Qiagen OneStep RT-PCR kit. Libraries were constructed in a second round of multiplex PCR, after which size selection and purification were carried out. Libraries were sequenced paired-end with 100 bp reads on an Illumina HiSeq2000. The study's processing was this. SOAPnuke was used to process the raw data, with reads discarded if the reads contained adapters or uncalled bases, had a mean Phred below 15, or lacked an exact constant-primer or identifier match. COPE v1.2.5 was used to merge the high-quality paired reads, and each unique nucleotide sequence was defined as a clonotype. MiTCR v1.1 was used to align the clonotypes against IMGT TRBV, TRBD and TRBJ reference segments. The analysis included only V-J combinations with a frequency above 0.0001, which together covered roughly 99% of the repertoires. The TCS score was defined as F50 (clonal expansion) divided by E x V (chaos), with BLOSUM62-based TCRdist calculated between CDR3 peptides within each V-J. Welch's t-statistics and random forest reduced roughly 530 V-J features to roughly 13, which were used in a naive Bayes classifier (R e1071). The raw public data were reprocessed by TCRdb itself: fastp quality trimming at Q25, MiXCR clonotype calling, in-frame beta chains only. When rows share a CDR3 protein, they turn into one entry using the most common DNA and genes. These V and J calls rely on TCRdb rather than the paper's analysis. For this sample there are about 460,000 distinct CDR3 sequences; around a fifth appear just once. The ten largest make up about half of the sample.

Ophthalmopathy patients had moderately to severely active disease, Clinical Activity Score of at least 3, NOSPECS grade of at least 4, and duration under 3 months. Patients with uncontrolled infections, other autoimmune diseases, pregnancy or lactation were excluded. Diagnoses relied on clinical symptoms, serum thyroxine and TRAb, thyroid ultrasound and orbital computed tomography. PBMCs were isolated from 10 ml of fresh peripheral blood by Ficoll-Paque density gradient centrifugation. Total RNA was extracted with Trizol reagent, and quality was checked on an Agilent 2100 Bioanalyzer. The data derive from a study of T cells in Graves' hyperthyroidism and ophthalmopathy (dated by TCRdb to between 2018 and 2021). Turning to the overall study: Peripheral blood samples were taken at the time of initial diagnosis, prior to any treatment. To identify TCR V-J signatures that set the groups apart, the researchers used a discovery cohort of more than 95 patients, made up of 43 with Graves' ophthalmopathy and some 56 with stable Graves' hyperthyroidism. Whether ophthalmopathy could be predicted prospectively was tested in an independent validation cohort made up of roughly 20 hyperthyroidism patients plus 17 patients who later progressed to ophthalmopathy. The 75 to 100 discovery patients were randomly split 7:3 into training and test sets. The study also compared thyroid tissue and blood T-cell repertoires from more than five Graves' hyperthyroidism patients. Following sampling, methimazole starting at 30 mg daily was given to hyperthyroidism patients, and high-dose intravenous methylprednisolone was given to ophthalmopathy patients. The paper describes TCR Vbeta CDR3 sequencing of 140 or so peripheral blood samples, made up of some 40 ophthalmopathy patients, around 78 hyperthyroidism patients and 17 progressor patients. General findings and caveats noted by the study authors: Sample size was not statistically predetermined, and blinding of investigators to group allocation was not performed. Ophthalmopathy was separated from stable hyperthyroidism by a 13 V-J signature model, with 85% to 90% sensitivity and roughly 81% specificity obtained in cross-validation and 80%/75% obtained in testing. Blood samples also contained most of the expanded thyroid clonotypes (frequency above 0.001), which suggests that blood repertoires may reflect thyroid immune responses. In validation, the model predicted progression to ophthalmopathy a median of roughly 6.1 months before onset, with roughly 70% sensitivity and 72.22% specificity.

Sequencing input: blood. The chain employs TRBV4-1 and TRBJ2-5, with 9 bases aligning to TRBD2. The sequence came from a woman between 65 and 79 years old with Graves' ophthalmopathy. The CDR3 protein is CASSQVAGGRQETQYF. The nucleotide sequence is given as TGCGCCAGCAGCCAAGTGGCGGGAGGGCGACAAGAGACCCAGTACTTC.